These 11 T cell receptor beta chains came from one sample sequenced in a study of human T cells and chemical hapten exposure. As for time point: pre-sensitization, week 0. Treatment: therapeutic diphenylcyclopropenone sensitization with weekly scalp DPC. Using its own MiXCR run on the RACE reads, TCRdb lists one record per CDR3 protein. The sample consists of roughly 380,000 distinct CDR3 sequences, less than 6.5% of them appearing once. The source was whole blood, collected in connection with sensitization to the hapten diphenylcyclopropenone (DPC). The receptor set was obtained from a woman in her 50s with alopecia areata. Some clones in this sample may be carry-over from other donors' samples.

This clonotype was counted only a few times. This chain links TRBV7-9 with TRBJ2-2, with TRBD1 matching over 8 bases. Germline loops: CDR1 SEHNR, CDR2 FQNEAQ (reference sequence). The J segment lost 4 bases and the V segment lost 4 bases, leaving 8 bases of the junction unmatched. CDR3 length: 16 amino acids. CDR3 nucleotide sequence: TGTGCCAGCAGCTCACCCCCAGGGGGCAGCACCGGGGAGCTGTTTTTT. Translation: CASSSPPGGSTGELFF.

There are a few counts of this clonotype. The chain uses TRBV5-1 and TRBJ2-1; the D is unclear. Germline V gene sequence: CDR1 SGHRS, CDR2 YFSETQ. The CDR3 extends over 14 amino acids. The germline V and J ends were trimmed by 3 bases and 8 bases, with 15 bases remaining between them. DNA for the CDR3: TGCGCCAGCAGCTGGAGCAAGGCGGCCCATGAGCAGTTCTTC. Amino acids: CASSWSKAAHEQFF.

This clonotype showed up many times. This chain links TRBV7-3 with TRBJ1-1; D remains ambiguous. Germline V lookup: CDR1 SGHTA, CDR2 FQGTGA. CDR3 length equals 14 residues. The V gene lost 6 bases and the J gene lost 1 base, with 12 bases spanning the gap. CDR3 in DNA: TGTGCCAGCAGGCCTGCGACGGCGAACACTGAAGCTTTCTTT. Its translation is CASRPATANTEAFF.

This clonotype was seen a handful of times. This CDR3 reads CSGGSGNTEAFF. CDR3 bases: TGCAGCGGGGGAAGTGGGAACACTGAAGCTTTCTTT. This chain uses TRBV29-1 with TRBJ1-1, with D unclear. With 7 bases removed from V and 1 base from J, the gap between germline ends came to 10 bases. The length of the CDR3 is 12 residues. The germline V gene encodes CDR1 SQVTM and CDR2 ANQGSEA.

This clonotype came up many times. In DNA, the CDR3 is TGTGCCAGCAGTCGAGGGGATTGGGAAAAACTGTTTTTT. It codes for CASSRGDWEKLFF. The gene calls are TRBV12-3 or TRBV12-4 and TRBJ1-4, with a tentative D call TRBD1 (5 bases). CDR3 length: 13 residues. V dropped 5 bases and J dropped 8 bases, with 12 bases sitting between them.

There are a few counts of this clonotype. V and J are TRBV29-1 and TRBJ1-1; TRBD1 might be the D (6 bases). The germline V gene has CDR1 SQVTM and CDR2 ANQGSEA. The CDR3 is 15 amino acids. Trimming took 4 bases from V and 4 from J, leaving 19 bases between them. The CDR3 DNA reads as TGCAGCGTTGCGGGAGGGGTTGAGGGGGGCACTGAAGCTTTCTTT. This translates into CSVAGGVEGGTEAFF.

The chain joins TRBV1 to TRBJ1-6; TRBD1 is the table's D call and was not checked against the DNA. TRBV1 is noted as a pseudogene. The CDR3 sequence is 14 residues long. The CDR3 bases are TGCACCAGCAGCCGGGAGACAGACAATTCACCCCTCCACTTT. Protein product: CTSSRETDNSPLHF.

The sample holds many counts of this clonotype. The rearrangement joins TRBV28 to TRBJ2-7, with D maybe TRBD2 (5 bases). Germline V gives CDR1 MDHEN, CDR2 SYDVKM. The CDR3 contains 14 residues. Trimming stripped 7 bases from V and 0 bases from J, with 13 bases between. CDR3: CASNGAADSYEQYF. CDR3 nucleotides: TGTGCCAGCAATGGAGCAGCGGACTCCTACGAGCAGTACTTC.

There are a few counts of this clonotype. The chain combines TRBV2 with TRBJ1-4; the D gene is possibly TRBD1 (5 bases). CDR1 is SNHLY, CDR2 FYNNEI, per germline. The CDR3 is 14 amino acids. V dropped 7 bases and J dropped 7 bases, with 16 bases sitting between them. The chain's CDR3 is CASILRGTPEKLFF. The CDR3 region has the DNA TGTGCCAGCATTCTCCGAGGGACGCCTGAAAAACTGTTTTTT.

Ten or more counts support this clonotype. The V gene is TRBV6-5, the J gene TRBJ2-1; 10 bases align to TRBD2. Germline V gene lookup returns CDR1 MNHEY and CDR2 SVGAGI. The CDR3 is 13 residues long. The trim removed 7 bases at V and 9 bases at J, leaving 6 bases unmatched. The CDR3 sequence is CASKASGSGEQFF. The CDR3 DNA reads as TGTGCCAGCAAGGCTAGCGGGAGCGGTGAGCAGTTCTTC.

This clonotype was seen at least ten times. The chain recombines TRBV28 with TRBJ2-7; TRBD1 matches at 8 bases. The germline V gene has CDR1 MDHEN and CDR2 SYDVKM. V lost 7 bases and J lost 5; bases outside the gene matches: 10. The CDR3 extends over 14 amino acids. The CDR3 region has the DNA TGTGCCAGCACTAACAGGGGGGCTCGGGACGAGCAGTACTTC. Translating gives CASTNRGARDEQYF. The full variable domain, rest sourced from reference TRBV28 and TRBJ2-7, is DVKVTQSSRYLVKRTGEKVFLECVQDMDHENMFWYRQDPGLGLRLIYFSYDVKMKEKGDIPEGYSVSREKKERFSLILESASTNQTSMYLCASTNRGARDEQYFGPGTRLTVT.